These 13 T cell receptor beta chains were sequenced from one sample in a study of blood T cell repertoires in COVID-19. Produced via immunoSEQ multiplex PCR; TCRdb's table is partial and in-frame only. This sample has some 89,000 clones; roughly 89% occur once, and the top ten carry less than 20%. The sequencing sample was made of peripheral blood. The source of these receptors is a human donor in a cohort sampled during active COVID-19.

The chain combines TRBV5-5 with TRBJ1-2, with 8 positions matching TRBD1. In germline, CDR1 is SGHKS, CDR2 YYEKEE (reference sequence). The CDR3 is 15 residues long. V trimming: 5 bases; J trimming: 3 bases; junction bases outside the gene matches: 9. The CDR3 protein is CASRSGQAGDYGYTF. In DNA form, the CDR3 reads TGTGCCAGCAGGTCGGGACAGGCTGGGGACTATGGCTACACCTTC.

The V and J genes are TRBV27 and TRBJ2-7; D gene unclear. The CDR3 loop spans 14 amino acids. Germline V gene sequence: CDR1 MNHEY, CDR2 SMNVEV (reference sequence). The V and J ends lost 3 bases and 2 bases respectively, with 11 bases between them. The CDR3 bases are TGTGCCAGCAGTTTGGGCGTCGGTCCCTACGAGCAGTACTTC. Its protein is CASSLGVGPYEQYF.

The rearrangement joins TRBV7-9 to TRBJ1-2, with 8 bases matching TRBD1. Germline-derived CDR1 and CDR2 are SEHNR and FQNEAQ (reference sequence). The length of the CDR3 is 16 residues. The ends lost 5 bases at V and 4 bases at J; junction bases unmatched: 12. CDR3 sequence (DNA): TGTGCCAGCAGCCCACCAGGACAGGGCCAACTCTATGGCTACACCTTC. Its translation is CASSPPGQGQLYGYTF.

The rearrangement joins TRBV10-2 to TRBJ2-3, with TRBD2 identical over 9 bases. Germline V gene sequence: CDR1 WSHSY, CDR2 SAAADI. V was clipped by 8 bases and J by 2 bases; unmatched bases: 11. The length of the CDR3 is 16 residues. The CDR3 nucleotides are TGCGCCAGCTCGTTCGCCCTAGCGGGGACCACAGATACGCAGTATTTT. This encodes CASSFALAGTTDTQYF.

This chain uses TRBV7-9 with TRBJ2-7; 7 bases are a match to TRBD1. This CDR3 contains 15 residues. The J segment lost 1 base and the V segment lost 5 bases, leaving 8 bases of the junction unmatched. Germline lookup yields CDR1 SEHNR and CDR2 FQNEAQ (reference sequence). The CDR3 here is CASSGGQPRSYEQYF. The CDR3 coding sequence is TGTGCCAGCAGCGGGGGACAGCCTAGGTCCTACGAGCAGTACTTC.

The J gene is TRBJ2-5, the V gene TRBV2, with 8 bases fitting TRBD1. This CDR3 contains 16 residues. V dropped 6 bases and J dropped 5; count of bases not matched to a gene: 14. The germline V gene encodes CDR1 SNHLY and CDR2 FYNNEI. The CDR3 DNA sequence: TGTGCCAGCAGCCAAGTAACAGGGGGGCACGGGGAGACCCAGTACTTC. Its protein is CASSQVTGGHGETQYF.

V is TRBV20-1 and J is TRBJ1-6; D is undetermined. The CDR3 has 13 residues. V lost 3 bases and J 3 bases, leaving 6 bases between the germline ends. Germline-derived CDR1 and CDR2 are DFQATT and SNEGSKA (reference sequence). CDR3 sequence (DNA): TGCAGTGCTAGTTACAGCTATAATTCACCCCTCCACTTT. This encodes CSASYSYNSPLHF.

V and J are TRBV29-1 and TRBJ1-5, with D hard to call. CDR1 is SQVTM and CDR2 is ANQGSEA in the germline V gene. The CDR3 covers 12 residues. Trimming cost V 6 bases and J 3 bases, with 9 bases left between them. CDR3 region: CSVRVPNQPQHF. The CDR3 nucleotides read TGCAGCGTGAGGGTTCCCAATCAGCCCCAGCATTTT.

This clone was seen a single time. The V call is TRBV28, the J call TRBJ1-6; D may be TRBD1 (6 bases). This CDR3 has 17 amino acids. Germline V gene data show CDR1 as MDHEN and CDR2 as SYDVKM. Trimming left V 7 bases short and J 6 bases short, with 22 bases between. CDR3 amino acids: CASNSPWDTMANSPLHF. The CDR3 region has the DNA TGTGCCAGCAACTCACCTTGGGACACCATGGCTAATTCACCCCTCCACTTT.

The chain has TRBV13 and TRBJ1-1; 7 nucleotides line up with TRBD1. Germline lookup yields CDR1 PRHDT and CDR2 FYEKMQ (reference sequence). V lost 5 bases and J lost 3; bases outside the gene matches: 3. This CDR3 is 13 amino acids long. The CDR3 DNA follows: TGTGCCAGCAGCACCGGGACAGACACTGAAGCTTTCTTT. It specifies CASSTGTDTEAFF.

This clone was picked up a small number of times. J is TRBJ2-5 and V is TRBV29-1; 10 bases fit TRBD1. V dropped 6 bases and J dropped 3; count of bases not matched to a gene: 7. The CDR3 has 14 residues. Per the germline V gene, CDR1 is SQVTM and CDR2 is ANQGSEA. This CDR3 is CSVSPGTGEETQYF. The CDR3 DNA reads TGCAGCGTCTCCCCCGGGACAGGGGAAGAGACCCAGTACTTC.

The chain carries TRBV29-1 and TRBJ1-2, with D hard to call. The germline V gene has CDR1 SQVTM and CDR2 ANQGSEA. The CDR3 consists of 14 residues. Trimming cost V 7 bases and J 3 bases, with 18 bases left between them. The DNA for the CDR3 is TGCAGCGGAATTCTCCTAATTAACGACTATGGCTACACCTTC. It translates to CSGILLINDYGYTF.

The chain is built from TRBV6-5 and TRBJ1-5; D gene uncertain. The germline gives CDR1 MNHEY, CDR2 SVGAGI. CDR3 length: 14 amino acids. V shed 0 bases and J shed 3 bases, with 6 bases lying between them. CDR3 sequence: CASSYSTTNQPQHF. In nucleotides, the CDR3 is TGTGCCAGCAGTTACTCGACAACCAATCAGCCCCAGCATTTT.